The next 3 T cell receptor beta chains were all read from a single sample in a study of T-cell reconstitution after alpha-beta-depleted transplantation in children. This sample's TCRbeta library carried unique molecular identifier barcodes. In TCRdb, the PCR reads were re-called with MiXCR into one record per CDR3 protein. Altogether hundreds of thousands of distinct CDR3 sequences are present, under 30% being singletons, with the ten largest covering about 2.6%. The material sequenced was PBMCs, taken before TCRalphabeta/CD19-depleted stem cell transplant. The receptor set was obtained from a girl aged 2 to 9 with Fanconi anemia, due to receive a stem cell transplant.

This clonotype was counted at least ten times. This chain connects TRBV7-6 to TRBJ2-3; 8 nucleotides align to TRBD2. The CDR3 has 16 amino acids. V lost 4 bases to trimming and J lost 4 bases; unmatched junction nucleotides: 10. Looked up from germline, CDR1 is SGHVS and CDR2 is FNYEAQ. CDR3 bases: TGTGCCAGCAGCTGGACTAGCAAGGGGGGCTCAGATACGCAGTATTTT. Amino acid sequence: CASSWTSKGGSDTQYF.

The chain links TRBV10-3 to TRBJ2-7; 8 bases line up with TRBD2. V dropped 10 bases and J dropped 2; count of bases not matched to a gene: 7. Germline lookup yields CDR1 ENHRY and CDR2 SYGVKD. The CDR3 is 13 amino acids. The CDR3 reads CATERGQAYEQYF. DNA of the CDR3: TGTGCCACCGAGCGGGGGCAAGCCTACGAGCAGTACTTC.

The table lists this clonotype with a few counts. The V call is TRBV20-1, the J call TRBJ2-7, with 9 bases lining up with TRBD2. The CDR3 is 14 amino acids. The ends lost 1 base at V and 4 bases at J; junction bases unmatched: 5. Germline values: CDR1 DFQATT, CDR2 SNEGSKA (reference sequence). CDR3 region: CSARVLAGTYEQYF. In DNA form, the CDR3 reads TGCAGTGCTAGAGTACTAGCGGGCACATACGAGCAGTACTTC.